Listed here are 2 T cell receptor beta chains from one sample, sequenced in a study of T cells after yellow fever vaccination. From the 5' RACE reads, TCRdb called clonotypes with MiXCR, one entry per CDR3 protein. The sample consists of 620,000 or so distinct CDR3 sequences, about 12% of them appearing once. The source was PBMCs, collected on the day of the yellow fever booster vaccination. The receptors were gathered from a man aged 25 to 40 who received the YFV17D yellow fever vaccine.

In its sample, this clonotype was seen a few times. The chain couples TRBV18 to TRBJ1-1; tentative D call: TRBD1 (6 bases). CDR1 is KGHSH and CDR2 is LQKENI in the germline V gene. V was pared by 3 bases and J by 3 bases, with 14 bases between. The CDR3 contains 15 residues. Written as DNA, the CDR3 is TGTGCCAGCTCACCCGGACAGCCCCGTGACACTGAAGCTTTCTTT. Protein: CASSPGQPRDTEAFF.

The J gene is TRBJ2-7, the V gene TRBV20-1; TRBD1 agrees at 7 bases. The V gene's germline CDR1 is DFQATT and CDR2 SNEGSKA (reference sequence). The CDR3 is 13 amino acids. Trimming removed 5 bases from V and 2 bases from J; junction bases left unmatched: 6. The CDR3 DNA sequence: TGCAGTGCTTTTACAGGGGCTACCTACGAGCAGTACTTC. Its protein is CSAFTGATYEQYF.